This T cell receptor beta chain originates from a study of shared clonotypes between healthy human individuals (TCRdb year 2020). About the study as a whole: The cohort included three men and a couple of women between 18 and 49 years of age. Different laboratories and diverse techniques were used to prepare libraries and sequence TCR repertoires, to increase sequencing depth and limit assay-specific biases. To estimate repertoire size and how much clonotypes are shared between individuals, the study performed deep sequencing of blood TCR repertoires from a few healthy adults. Each donor's leukapheresis produced roughly between roughly 0.9 and 8.9 billion PBMCs.

TCR CDR3 regions were amplified from genomic DNA by multiplex PCR using the deep immunoSEQ assay. Extracted genomic DNA from each cell subset was distributed evenly across all wells of several immunoSEQ 96-well plates, and each plate was treated as a replicate. Each replicate PCR for unsorted PBMC received approximately 0.3 ug genomic DNA, equal to approximately 30,000 T cell genomes. Genomic DNA from unsorted PBMC was sequenced over ten immunoSEQ deep assay plates. The purified libraries were quantified using a Qubit 3.0 fluorometer, sized with a Bioanalyzer 2100, and then quantified again using the KAPA Library Quantification kit. Every immunoSEQ 96-well plate was sequenced on a separate single-read 150-cycle Illumina NextSeq 550 flow cell. In the source study's methods: Because only junctional sequences without quality scores were contained in the immunoSEQ output, filtering matching that applied to full-length reads could not be performed. Sequences were annotated with PyIR, a Python wrapper for IgBLAST v1.9, and V/J genes and CDR3 were assigned using IMGT germline references. Reads with weak V/J assignments (E-value above 1e-6), missing CDR3, stop codons, out-of-frame junctions, or ambiguous translated residues were removed. A V3J clonotype was defined by an identical inferred V gene, J gene, and CDR3 amino acid sequence. Percentage overlap between repertoires was calculated by dividing the number of shared unique clonotypes by the size of the smaller repertoire. Three approaches were used to assess repertoire richness: RTK rarefaction, the Chao1 estimator, and Recon v2.1 estimates of unobserved clonotypes. TCRdb provides this immuneACCESS table in a form limited to in-frame rearrangements. Some clones are lacking; in checked studies, under half of them reflect an unresolved V gene, and why the rest are absent is not known. The V and J calls and clone size come from that table; D and trimming were worked out from the DNA. The sample table records about 600,000 clones; roughly four fifths of these occur just once. Around 12% of the sample comes from the top ten.

About this clone: The antigen it binds to is not known. Base qualities are not recorded, but no much larger clone differs from it by a single base.

The investigation overall reported the following: Only blood was sampled, and tissue TCR repertoires likely differ from those in blood. The small number of donors limited the genetic and exposure-history diversity represented. Pairwise subsampling led to the expectation that sequencing depth would affect the degree of clonotype sharing among donors.

The donors were healthy, HIV-negative adults who had no recently reported acute infections or vaccinations. All donors were Caucasian adults living in Nashville, Tennessee, USA. For unsorted samples, about 90 million PBMCs were counted, and genomic DNA was extracted using the QIAamp DNA Blood Mini kit. Blood was obtained by leukapheresis, after which PBMCs were separated by Ficoll-Histopaque density gradient centrifugation and cryopreserved in liquid nitrogen vapor phase. V is pruned by 5 bases and J by 1 base, leaving 4 bases of the junction without a gene match. Reading the germline V gene (reference sequence) gives CDR1 SEHNR and CDR2 FQNEAQ. From the cysteine up to the phenylalanine, the CDR3 has a length of 15 residues. The read is trimmed to its CDR3 DNA, 45 bases read in frame from base 1.

The sequence came from a woman aged 40 to 50 in good health. Some clones in this sample may be carry-over from other donors' samples. The chain couples TRBV7-9 to TRBJ1-1; 10 central nucleotides agree with TRBD1. Specimen: PBMCs. Read as DNA, the sequence is TGTGCCAGCAGCGGGACAGGGGCTCCGAACACTGAAGCTTTCTTT. Its translation reads: CASSGTGAPNTEAFF.